The 27 T cell receptor beta chains in this list originate from one sample, sequenced in a study of blood T cells in healthy people across ages (dated by TCRdb to the mid-2010s). Library generation was performed with 5' RACE. Sequenced on an Illumina HiSeq 2500. A second PCR of roughly 6 to 12 cycles was performed with a sample-barcoded 5' primer and a J-beta primer mix. Using fastp at Q25 and MiXCR, TCRdb reprocessed the public reads and kept productive beta chains. Every distinct CDR3 protein forms one entry, paired with its most common genes and DNA. This sample gives over a million distinct CDR3 sequences in total; under 45% of them show up just once. Jointly, the top ten make up about 20% of the sample. The source material was blood. The receptors were gathered from a woman in her sixties or seventies in good health.

This clonotype was seen a few times. V is TRBV2 and J is TRBJ2-5; 9 bases are a match to TRBD2. Germline loops: CDR1 SNHLY, CDR2 FYNNEI. V was clipped by 4 bases and J by 6 bases; unmatched bases: 9. CDR3 length equals 15 residues. CDR3 residues: CASSAGLASHKTQYF. CDR3 nucleotides: TGTGCCAGCAGTGCGGGACTAGCTAGCCATAAGACCCAGTACTTC.

The sample holds a few counts of this clonotype. This chain links TRBV3-1 with TRBJ2-5, with unresolved D. Between the trimmed V and J ends, which lost 2 bases and 4 bases, there was a span of 8 bases. CDR1 and CDR2 from the germline V gene are LGHDT and YNNKEL (reference sequence). The CDR3 contains 13 residues. This CDR3 is CASSQMTGETQYF. In DNA, the CDR3 is TGTGCCAGCAGCCAAATGACGGGAGAGACCCAGTACTTC.

The rearrangement uses TRBV28 and TRBJ2-4; no clear D. The end of the DNA aligns better with TRBJ2-7, so the J call may be wrong. CDR3 size: 15 residues. CDR1 and CDR2 from the germline V gene are MDHEN and SYDVKM. The CDR3 is CASSYSWTDDYEQYF. As DNA, the CDR3 is TGTGCCAGCAGTTACTCGTGGACGGATGACTACGAGCAGTACTTC.

This clonotype came up a few times. The chain is built from TRBV27 and TRBJ2-1; D uncertain. V lost 6 bases to trimming and J lost 4 bases, with 10 bases between them. This CDR3 is 13 amino acids long. In germline, CDR1 is MNHEY, CDR2 SMNVEV (reference sequence). CDR3 region: CASSHDLYNEQFF. DNA of the CDR3: TGTGCCAGCAGCCATGACTTATACAATGAGCAGTTCTTC.

The rearrangement joins TRBV7-9 to TRBJ2-1, with unresolved D. CDR3 length: 15 residues. CDR1 and CDR2 from the germline V gene are SEHNR and FQNEAQ (reference sequence). V lost 7 bases and J lost 2, with 15 bases in between. The CDR3 coding sequence is TGTGCCAGCAACCGACCGGGTCTTGCCTACAATGAGCAGTTCTTC. Its protein is CASNRPGLAYNEQFF. The whole variable domain, filled in from reference TRBV7-9 and TRBJ2-1, reads DTGVSQNPRHKITKRGQNVTFRCDPISEHNRLYWYRQTLGQGPEFLTYFQNEAQLEKSRLLSDRFSAERPKGSFSTLEIQRTEQGDSAMYLCASNRPGLAYNEQFFGPGTRLTVL.

Concerning this clonotype itself: The junction departs from the called germline gene at one end, perhaps through a read error. The chain uses TRBV20-1 and TRBJ1-5; 7 bases are shared with TRBD1. CDR3 length equals 14 residues. CDR1 is DFQATT and CDR2 is SNEGSKA in the germline V gene (reference sequence). CDR3 amino acids: CSARETGTNQPQHF. CDR3 in DNA: TGCAGTGCTAGAGAGACAGGGACTAATCAGCCTCAGCATTTT.

The sample holds a few counts of this clonotype. The J gene is TRBJ2-1, the V gene TRBV15; a weak D match, TRBD2 (5 bases). CDR1 is LNHNV and CDR2 is YYDKDF in the germline V gene (reference sequence). Trimming shortened V by 5 bases and J by 0 bases, and 11 bases separated the two germline ends. The length of the CDR3 is 15 residues. The CDR3 region has the DNA TGTGCCACCAGCCGCGAGCGGAGCTCCTACAATGAGCAGTTCTTC. It codes for CATSRERSSYNEQFF.

This clonotype is a singleton in its sample. The rearrangement joins TRBV10-3 to TRBJ2-7; TRBD1 is a possible D gene (6 bases). In germline, CDR1 is ENHRY, CDR2 SYGVKD. The germline V and J ends were trimmed by 7 bases and 2 bases, with 33 bases remaining between them. The CDR3 is 20 amino acids. As DNA, the CDR3 is TGTGCCATCAAGGGTGAACCGGGGTCAGGGGAACGGTTAATCCCCTACGAGCAGTACTTC. Its protein is CAIKGEPGSGERLIPYEQYF.

In this sample, this clonotype turned up a few times. This chain links TRBV28 with TRBJ2-7; D not resolved. The CDR3 loop spans 14 amino acids. The ends were cut back, 5 bases at V and 1 base at J, with 12 bases in the middle. CDR1 MDHEN and CDR2 SYDVKM come from the germline V gene. This CDR3 reads CASSPNSNSYEQYF. The DNA for the CDR3 is TGTGCCAGCAGTCCTAATAGCAATTCCTACGAGCAGTACTTC.

The sample holds one count of this clonotype. The chain combines TRBV7-6 with TRBJ2-7, with TRBD1 matching over 9 bases. Germline assignment: CDR1 SGHVS and CDR2 FNYEAQ. V was clipped by 5 bases and J by 2 bases; unmatched bases: 10. CDR3 length equals 16 residues. The CDR3 sequence: CASSRTGGPKPYEQYF. The CDR3 region has the DNA TGTGCCAGCAGCCGCACAGGGGGCCCGAAACCCTACGAGCAGTACTTC.

The chain couples TRBV18 to TRBJ2-7; D remains ambiguous. Germline V gene data show CDR1 as KGHSH and CDR2 as LQKENI. This CDR3 is 15 amino acids long. V lost 0 bases and J lost 1, with 10 bases in between. The CDR3 DNA reads as TGTGCCAGCTCACCACCGGTACACAGTTCCTACGAGCAGTACTTC. Translating gives CASSPPVHSSYEQYF.

The chain joins TRBV7-9 to TRBJ2-4; TRBD1 aligns across 10 bases. The J call could be wrong; TRBJ2-7 is a better fit for the DNA end. Germline loops: CDR1 SEHNR, CDR2 FQNEAQ (reference sequence). The CDR3 sequence is 13 residues long. The CDR3 spells CASSGTGEREQYF. The CDR3 nucleotides are TGTGCGAGCTCCGGGACAGGGGAGCGCGAGCAGTACTTC.

The chain recombines TRBV6-5 with TRBJ2-1; possibly TRBD1 for D (6 bases). Between the trimmed V and J ends, which lost 0 bases and 0 bases, there was a span of 12 bases. The CDR3 is made up of 17 amino acids. Germline assignment: CDR1 MNHEY and CDR2 SVGAGI. CDR3: CASSYSGKGGSYNEQFF. The CDR3 nucleotides read TGTGCCAGCAGTTACTCGGGGAAAGGGGGCTCCTACAATGAGCAGTTCTTC.

This clonotype has a handful of counts. Relative to the germline gene, one junction end is altered; a read error may explain this. The chain links TRBV5-6 to TRBJ2-7, with 8 positions matching TRBD2. Germline V gives CDR1 SGHDT, CDR2 YYEEEE. This CDR3 spans 15 amino acids. Here the CDR3 reads CASTLGSGTPYEQYF. In nucleotides, the CDR3 is TGTGCCAGCACCTTGGGTAGCGGGACCCCCTACGAGCAGTACTTC.

This clonotype has only a few counts. J is TRBJ2-3 and V is TRBV29-1, with TRBD2 as a possible D gene (5 bases). The CDR3 consists of 15 residues. The germline CDR1 and CDR2 sequences are SQVTM and ANQGSEA. V was clipped by 4 bases and J by 0 bases, with 14 bases between them. As DNA, the CDR3 is TGCAGCGTTGTAGCACTAGGTGGTAGCACAGATACGCAGTATTTT. It encodes CSVVALGGSTDTQYF.

The rearrangement uses TRBV2 and TRBJ2-2, with TRBD2 matching over 9 bases. The CDR3 spans 17 residues. V shed 10 bases and J 1 base; nucleotides not matched to a gene: 13. Germline V gene sequence: CDR1 SNHLY, CDR2 FYNNEI. The CDR3 loop is CATHGVAGALNTGELFF. CDR3 DNA sequence: TGTGCCACCCATGGGGTAGCGGGAGCTTTGAACACCGGGGAGCTGTTTTTT.

This sequence joins TRBV20-1 and TRBJ2-5; D is perhaps TRBD1 or TRBD2 (5 bases each). The CDR3 spans 13 residues. Trimming stripped 4 bases from V and 1 base from J, with 10 bases between. The germline CDR1 and CDR2 sequences are DFQATT and SNEGSKA (reference sequence). This chain's CDR3 is CSAIKGTQETQYF. In nucleotides, the CDR3 is TGCAGTGCTATCAAAGGGACCCAAGAGACCCAGTACTTC.

J is TRBJ1-2 and V is TRBV7-9; a weak D match, TRBD1 (6 bases). CDR3 size: 15 residues. V was trimmed by 0 bases and J by 5 bases, leaving 13 bases between them. Germline CDR1 and CDR2: SEHNR and FQNEAQ (reference sequence). The CDR3 bases are TGTGCCAGCAGCTTAGCCAGGGGAAGGAATTATGGCTACACCTTC. Translated, it gives CASSLARGRNYGYTF.

This clonotype came up a few times. The chain recombines TRBV20-1 with TRBJ2-1, with 7 bases fitting TRBD1. The CDR3 is 17 residues long. V was clipped by 5 bases and J by 3 bases; unmatched bases: 16. Germline CDR1 and CDR2: DFQATT and SNEGSKA (reference sequence). This CDR3 reads CSAAPTGRDSYYNEQFF. CDR3 in DNA: TGCAGTGCTGCCCCGACTGGCCGGGACAGCTACTACAATGAGCAGTTCTTC.

The genes are TRBV2 and TRBJ2-5; TRBD2 matches at 12 bases. The trim removed 4 bases at V and 11 bases at J, leaving 11 bases unmatched. There are 15 residues in the CDR3. Germline V gene sequence: CDR1 SNHLY, CDR2 FYNNEI. This CDR3 reads CASSGGLAGLNEQYF. The CDR3, as DNA: TGTGCCAGCAGTGGCGGACTAGCGGGGCTCAATGAGCAGTACTTC.

As regards this clonotype: It is unclear where the CDR3 begins or ends on the DNA, so no DNA is shown, and the CDR3 is as TCRdb lists it. This sequence joins TRBV29-1 and TRBJ2-5; the table's D call TRBD1 went unverified against the DNA. Ends included, the CDR3 has 11 residues. Germline V CDR1 and CDR2: SQVTM, ANQGSEA. The chain's CDR3 is CSVAAGAEHYF.

This clonotype was recorded once. The chain joins TRBV3-1 to TRBJ2-5; possibly TRBD2 for D (6 bases). The CDR3 contains 17 residues. The V end was cut by 0 bases, the J end by 1 base, with 15 bases between. Germline lookup yields CDR1 LGHDT and CDR2 YNNKEL (reference sequence). CDR3 sequence (DNA): TGTGCCAGCAGCCAAGATCTATCAAGGGGACTCCAAGAGACCCAGTACTTC. It encodes CASSQDLSRGLQETQYF.

The rearrangement uses TRBV28 and TRBJ1-6; no firm D call. V lost 6 bases, J lost 1 base, and 10 bases lay in between. The CDR3 length is 15 residues. Germline loops: CDR1 MDHEN, CDR2 SYDVKM. Here the CDR3 DNA reads TGTGCCAGCAGCGAGGTTACGTCCTATAATTCACCCCTCCACTTT. Translating it yields CASSEVTSYNSPLHF.

This chain joins TRBV7-2 and TRBJ2-5; 10 positions match TRBD2. This CDR3 region has 16 residues. The trim removed 6 bases at V and 3 bases at J, leaving 10 bases unmatched. The V gene's germline CDR1 is SGHTA and CDR2 FQGNSA. The CDR3 sequence is CASRDITGTSEETQYF. The CDR3 nucleotides read TGTGCCAGCAGGGATATTACCGGGACTAGCGAAGAGACCCAGTACTTC.

This clonotype was detected ten times or more. The chain has TRBV9 and TRBJ2-7; 7 bases map to TRBD1. Germline values: CDR1 SGDLS, CDR2 YYNGEE. The V gene end was trimmed by 0 bases and the J gene end by 1 base; junction bases not matched to a gene: 4. CDR3 length: 15 amino acids. CDR3 sequence reads: CASSVGAGGSYEQYF. The CDR3, as DNA: TGTGCCAGCAGCGTAGGTGCAGGGGGTTCCTACGAGCAGTACTTC. The full variable domain, with the rest looked up from reference TRBV9 and TRBJ2-7, is DSGVTQTPKHLITATGQRVTLRCSPRSGDLSVYWYQQSLDQGLQFLIQYYNGEERAKGNILERFSAQQFPDLHSELNLSSLELGDSALYFCASSVGAGGSYEQYFGPGTRLTVT.

This clonotype was observed a few times. The chain combines TRBV20-1 with TRBJ2-4, with a weak D call TRBD1 (5 bases). The last part of the DNA fits TRBJ2-7 better; the J call may be wrong. CDR1 and CDR2 (germline): DFQATT, SNEGSKA (reference sequence). This CDR3 has 12 amino acids. DNA of the CDR3: TGCAGTGCTAGATACCAGGGATACGAGCAGTACTTC. Protein product: CSARYQGYEQYF.

This clonotype was counted only a few times. The gene calls are TRBV29-1 and TRBJ2-1; 11 positions agree with TRBD2. V was clipped by 4 bases and J by 9 bases; unmatched bases: 8. CDR3 length equals 14 residues. Germline-derived CDR1 and CDR2 are SQVTM and ANQGSEA. The DNA for the CDR3 is TGCAGCGTTGCTGAGACTAGCGGGATGGTTGAGCAGTTCTTC. It codes for CSVAETSGMVEQFF.